This T cell receptor beta chain was captured in a study of blood T cell repertoires in COVID-19. Study at large: From the United States, Italy and Spain came samples of acute and convalescent COVID-19.

In the study's own analysis: The authors estimated nucleated cell counts from reference gene primer amplification. This table comes from immunoSEQ multiplex PCR, and its TCRdb copy is limited to in-frame clones, with some not included. Clone size and the V and J calls come from that table; the DNA yielded D and trimming. This table holds 90,000 to 150,000 clones, approximately 80% found once. V dropped 3 bases and J dropped 7; count of bases not matched to a gene: 13. The CDR3 has 16 amino acids. In germline, CDR1 is GTSNPN, CDR2 SVGIG (reference sequence). The gene calls are TRBV30 and TRBJ2-1; 9 bases match TRBD1. This TCR was recovered from a woman aged 80 or over with acute or convalescent COVID-19. What was sequenced was peripheral blood. In DNA form, the CDR3 reads TGTGCCTGGAGGGCCTACGGGACAGGGATTTGGAATGAGCAGTTCTTC. It translates to CAWRAYGTGIWNEQFF.